This T cell receptor beta chain was sequenced for a study of glioma-infiltrating T cells. Using RNA template, CDR3s of TCR alpha and beta were amplified with iRepertoire arm-PCR. TCRdb used MiXCR to reprocess the multiplex PCR reads, holding one entry per CDR3 protein. This table has around 140,000 distinct CDR3 sequences, roughly 43% appearing once. Trimming cost V 9 bases and J 4 bases, with 10 bases left between them. The CDR3 spans 12 residues. CDR1 and CDR2 from the germline V gene are MNHNS and SASEGT. Sequencing input: glioma tissue, nonneoplastic brain tissue, or PBMCs (not recorded which). The V and J genes are TRBV6-1 and TRBJ1-5; D call uncertain. This clonotype originated in a human donor with low-grade glioma or glioblastoma, undergoing nonglioma brain surgery, or in good health (not recorded which). For the CDR3, the DNA is TGTGCCAGATCGACCGATAATCAGCCCCAGCATTTT. This encodes CARSTDNQPQHF.